Below, one TCR beta chain is given with its context. This entry belongs to a study of blood T cell repertoires in COVID-19. Overall study context: Samples taken during acute and convalescent COVID-19 were collected in the United States, Italy and Spain. PBMCs, B-cell-depleted T cells, or T cells were the source of the cDNA or gDNA that made up the material.

In the original processing: Cell counts per sample came from amplifying reference gene primers. The assay was immunoSEQ multiplex PCR, and TCRdb's table has in-frame clones only and misses some. V, J and clone size are those of that table, while D and trimming were read from the DNA. The sample lists some 200,000 clones, 80% to 90% seen once, with 3.7% in the top ten. Germline V lookup: CDR1 MNHEY, CDR2 SMNVEV (reference sequence). Trimming left V 5 bases short and J 6 bases short, with 16 bases between. The CDR3 is 14 residues long. The source material was peripheral blood. The rearrangement joins TRBV27 to TRBJ1-1; D is possibly TRBD1 (6 bases). The receptor was isolated from a man aged 18 to 35 with active or convalescent COVID-19. CDR3 protein: CASSVQGSGAEAFF. The CDR3 nucleotides read TGTGCCAGCAGTGTGCAGGGGTCTGGAGCTGAAGCTTTCTTT.